This T cell receptor (beta chain) was sequenced for a study of blood T cell repertoires in COVID-19. Study-level information: There were acute and convalescent COVID-19 samples, and they came from the United States, Italy and Spain. T cells, B-cell-depleted T cells, or PBMCs supplied cDNA or gDNA.

The CDR3 is 19 residues long. Trimming at V came to 3 bases and at J to 1 base, leaving 10 bases not matched to a gene. In germline, CDR1 is KGHSH, CDR2 LQKENI. Authors' processing steps: Scientists estimated how many nucleated cells there were by amplifying reference gene primers. Libraries were prepared by immunoSEQ multiplex PCR; TCRdb keeps only in-frame clonotypes and omits some of them. The V and J calls and clone size come from that table; D and trimming were worked out from the DNA. The sample has around 150,000 clones, around 90% seen once; the top ten hold 10% to 13%. Sequencing used peripheral blood. This sequence joins TRBV18 and TRBJ2-6, with 9 positions matching TRBD1. The clonotype was recovered from a man between 60 and 70 years old with active or convalescent COVID-19. The DNA for the CDR3 is TGTGCCAGCTCACCTCTAGGGACAGGGAAAGGGTCTGGGGCCAACGTCCTGACTTTC. This translates into CASSPLGTGKGSGANVLTF.